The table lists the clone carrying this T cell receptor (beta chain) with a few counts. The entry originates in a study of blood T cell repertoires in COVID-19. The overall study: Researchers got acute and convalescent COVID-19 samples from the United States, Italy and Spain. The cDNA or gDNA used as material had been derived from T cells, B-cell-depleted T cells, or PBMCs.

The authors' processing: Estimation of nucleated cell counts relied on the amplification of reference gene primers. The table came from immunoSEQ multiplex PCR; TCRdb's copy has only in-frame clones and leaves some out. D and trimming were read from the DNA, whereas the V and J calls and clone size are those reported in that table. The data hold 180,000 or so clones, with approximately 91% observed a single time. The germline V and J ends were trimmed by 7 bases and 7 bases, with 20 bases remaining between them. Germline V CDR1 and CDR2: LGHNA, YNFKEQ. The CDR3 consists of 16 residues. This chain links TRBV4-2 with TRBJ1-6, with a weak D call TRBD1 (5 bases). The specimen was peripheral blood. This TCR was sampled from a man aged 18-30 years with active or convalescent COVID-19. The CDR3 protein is CASTPSWTSHNSPLHF. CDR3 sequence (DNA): TGTGCCAGCACCCCTAGTTGGACAAGCCACAATTCACCCCTCCACTTT.